This T cell receptor (beta chain) was identified in a study of blood T cell repertoires in COVID-19 (dated by TCRdb to 2018 to 2021). For context, the study as a whole: Collaborator samples came from the United States, Italy and Spain and covered acute and convalescent phases of COVID-19. The material from the prospective study consisted of cDNA or gDNA derived from T cells, B-cell-depleted T cells, or PBMCs. The dataset comprised deeply sampled blood TCRbeta repertoires from subjects exposed to, actively infected with, or recovered from COVID-19. The repertoires were made available in a free public database intended to serve as a resource for research on the immune response to SARS-CoV-2. Samples came from the ongoing ImmuneRACE study (first 160 participants) plus 1,254 subjects from 6 global collaborators. The sample metadata nearly always contained a de-identified subject ID, COVID-19 status, age in years and sex. Where available, HLA class I and class II types were obtained from metadata supplied by the sample provider rather than from assay-based typing.

The paper's findings and limits, for the study overall: How much clinical and demographic metadata was included differed by source and by participant, and the metadata was provided uncurated.

One collaborating source in Seattle enrolled patients during active infection and followed them longitudinally through the course of disease. Whole blood was collected in K2EDTA tubes by collaborating institutions according to the institutions' own protocols. For TCRbeta analysis, collaborators shipped samples as frozen whole blood, isolated PBMCs, or DNA extracted from either of those sample types. The immunoSEQ Assay, a bias-controlled multiplex PCR, was used to amplify TCRbeta CDR3 regions from genomic DNA. On the authors' methods: The number of nucleated cells in each sample was estimated by amplification of reference gene primers within the assay. To quantify the absolute abundance of each unique TCRbeta CDR3 rearrangement, sequence reads were collapsed and filtered. For each sample, productive Simpson clonality was calculated as the square root of Simpson's diversity index over productive rearrangements. The source is immuneACCESS, and TCRdb retained only in-frame sequences with V and J called. Part of the clones is not carried over; for the studies checked, unresolved V genes explain less than half of this, and the remainder is unexplained. V and J calls and clone size come straight from that table; D and trimming were deduced from the DNA. For this sample there are a few hundred thousand clones; around four fifths appear just once. Of the sample, roughly a tenth falls within the top ten clones.

The CDR1 and CDR2 encoded by the germline V gene (reference sequence) are LGHDT and YNNKEL. Taken from cysteine to phenylalanine, the CDR3 has 13 residues. The retained sequence is limited to the CDR3, 39 bases, with the frame set at the first base. Trimming takes 2 bases from V and 5 bases from J, and the germline ends sit 7 bases apart. This clone was observed a few times. The antigen it recognizes is unknown. Base qualities are missing; no much larger clone stands one base away. The chain uses TRBV3-1 (or the pseudogene TRBV3-2) and TRBJ1-5; the D gene assignment is ambiguous. The sequencing input was peripheral blood. The receptor was derived from a woman of 80 years or more with COVID-19, enrolled during active disease. The DNA sequence is given as TGTGCCAGCAGCCAACTCGGAGATCAGCCCCAGCATTTT. It encodes CASSQLGDQPQHF.